The entry below describes one TCR beta chain. The antigen is not known. Treatment of the sample: roughly 20 received Ad26.COV2.S at low or high dose, single or two shots; 5 received placebo; per-sample allocation not given. Each sample was drawn 63 days after the first injection (of vaccine or placebo). An adult donor aged 18-55 years was enrolled in Boston. Assay: immunoSEQ multiplex PCR; the TCRdb copy retains only in-frame clones and omits some. The sample contains about 680,000 clones, about 89% of which appear only once. The data are from a study of Ad26.COV2.S vaccination and SARS-CoV-2 variants. Study-wide background: Donor was one of the participants in the Ad26.COV2.S arm of the COV1001 trial. Study findings and constraints: It was vaccine recipients, not placebo recipients, who had the higher spike-specific TCR breadth.

Germline CDR1 reads SGHVS; CDR2 reads FNYEAQ. The V end was cut by 6 bases, the J end by 0 bases, with 11 bases between. This CDR3 contains 14 residues. This clonotype originated in a person aged 18-65 years who received the Ad26.COV2.S COVID-19 vaccine or a placebo. The chain recombines TRBV7-6 with TRBJ1-2; a weak D match, TRBD1 (5 bases). The sequenced sample was peripheral blood, obtained in a trial of Ad26.COV2.S vaccine versus placebo. This chain's CDR3 is CASRPKQANYGYTF. The CDR3 bases are TGTGCCAGCAGACCGAAACAGGCTAACTATGGCTACACCTTC.